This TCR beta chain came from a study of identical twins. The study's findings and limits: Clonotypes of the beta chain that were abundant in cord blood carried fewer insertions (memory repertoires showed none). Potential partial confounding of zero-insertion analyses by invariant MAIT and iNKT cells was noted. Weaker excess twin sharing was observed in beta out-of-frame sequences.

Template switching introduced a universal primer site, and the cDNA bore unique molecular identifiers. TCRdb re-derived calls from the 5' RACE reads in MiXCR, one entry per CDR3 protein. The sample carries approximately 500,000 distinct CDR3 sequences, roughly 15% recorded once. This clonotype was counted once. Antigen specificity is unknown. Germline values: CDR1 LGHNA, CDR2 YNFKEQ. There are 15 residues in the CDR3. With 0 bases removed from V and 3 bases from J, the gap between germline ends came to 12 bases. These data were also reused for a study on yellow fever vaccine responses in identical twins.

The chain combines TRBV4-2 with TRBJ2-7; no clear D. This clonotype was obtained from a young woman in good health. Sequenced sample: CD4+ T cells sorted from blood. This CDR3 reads CASSQDPGGYYEQYF. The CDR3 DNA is TGTGCCAGCAGCCAAGACCCCGGTGGGTACTACGAGCAGTACTTC.